The present entry profiles one T cell receptor (beta chain) with its context. The table lists this clonotype with many counts. This receptor's antigen is unknown. The record has no base qualities; no much larger clone is one base away. The data are from a study of T cell repertoires in cytomegalovirus infection (dated by TCRdb to the late 2010s). Some background on the complete study: Donor HLA type was relevant to the analysis, as public TCR beta signatures indicated carriage of CMV infection together with the matching HLA type.

The full study reports these points: Cumulative frequency of public TCR beta family members discriminated carriers of CMV infection plus the relevant HLA type in this cohort and an independent approximately 350-donor cohort. The ex vivo response was dominated by HLA-C-restricted CMV-specific TCR beta clonotypes, which also provided the single most frequent clonotype in two of eight donors.

CDR1 and CDR2 are drawn from the germline V gene: SNHLY, FYNNEI. The CDR3, cysteine through phenylalanine, is 14 amino acids long. Only the CDR3 portion is preserved as DNA: 42 bases, with reading frame beginning at the first base. V is pared back by 5 bases and J by 3 bases, with 14 bases lying between the germline termini. Sequenced on an Illumina HiSeq 1500. TCRdb reprocessing: public reads trimmed at Q25 with fastp, clones called with MiXCR, in-frame beta chains kept. Rows merge per CDR3 protein into single entries with the most common DNA and genes. The sample table holds approximately 400,000 distinct CDR3 sequences, of which 30% to 40% were seen once. Clones ranked in the top ten supply approximately 13% of the sample.

Recombination connected TRBV2 to TRBJ2-7, and possibly TRBD1, on 6 matching bases. The sequence derives from a human donor in good health (CMV status not recorded). Some clones in this sample may be carry-over from other donors' samples. The sequencing sample was made of PBMCs. The bases are TGTGCCAGCAGTTCCCGGGACACCCACTACGAGCAGTACTTC. It specifies CASSSRDTHYEQYF.